The following is a TCR beta chain sequence with its context. Its antigen remains unidentified. No base quality information exists; no much larger clone differs at one position. The source of the sample is a study of T cells after yellow fever vaccination (dated by TCRdb to about 2019). About the investigation overall: The SMART-Seq v4 Ultra Low Input RNA kit was used to prepare libraries from fractions with low cell numbers. To follow T-cell clones before and after both primary and booster YFV17D yellow fever vaccination, bulk TCR alpha and beta repertoires underwent longitudinal sequencing. Two healthy male donors, one aged 18 to 29 and one aged 30 to 40 years, were included in the cohort. Bulk PBMC replicates and cell subsets were isolated from blood drawn at multiple timepoints before and after both primary and secondary immunization.

The research as a whole found: A small fraction of clonotypes showed up in both the CD4 and CD8 compartments, probably as a result of convergent recombination. Computational filtering was needed because FACS-sorted repertoires could contain abundant contaminating clonotypes from the bulk population. Only a couple of donors were included in the study, so the extent to which the findings can be generalized is limited. After the booster, most clones that had expanded after primary vaccination were detected again (around 95% of CD4 and around nine tenths of CD8), suggesting broad maintenance of memory. The secondary T-cell response was found to be weaker but faster than the primary response, with a peak reached on day 5 rather than on day 15.

Explained via the paper, the treatment or condition label denotes: live attenuated yellow fever vaccine strain. Two biological replicates of bulk PBMCs were collected at each blood-draw timepoint. A standard Ficoll-Paque protocol was used to isolate PBMCs from peripheral blood. TriZol was used to extract RNA from bulk PBMCs, CD4 and CD8 fractions, and dextramer-positive and dextramer-negative fractions. TCR cDNA was synthesized by 5'RACE template switching, which introduced a universal primer site and unique molecular identifiers. Priming of cDNA synthesis was performed from both the TCR alpha and TCR beta constant segments. Libraries were amplified in two PCR steps, with sample barcodes and sequencing adapters added in the second step. Libraries were sequenced on Illumina HiSeq 2500 (2x100 bp) or NovaSeq (2x150 bp). Concerning the study's data processing: Reads were demultiplexed and collapsed into UMI consensus sequences with MIGEC, and V(D)J alignment was performed with MiXCR. Using edgeR on replicate PBMC samples, clonotypes were called vaccine-responding if FDR was below 0.01 and the log2 fold change was above 5 up to day 15. Bulk clonotypes were assigned CD4 or CD8 identity according to which sequenced CD4 or CD8 repertoire held them at higher abundance. Through fastp at Q25 and MiXCR, TCRdb rebuilt clones from the public reads, retaining in-frame beta chains. Identical CDR3 protein sequences are pooled into one entry, listed with their most common genes and DNA. For this entry, the V and J calls and clone size follow TCRdb and not the study's own pipeline. Recorded for this sample are some 390,000 distinct CDR3 sequences; more than 5.5% of them occurred a single time. The top ten clonotypes cover 15% of the sample.

V drops 3 bases and J drops 4 bases, leaving 18 bases in between. From a lookup of the germline V gene (reference sequence), CDR1 and CDR2 are LGHDT and YNNKEL. Including the terminal cysteine and phenylalanine, the CDR3 comprises 16 residues. The CDR3 DNA has 48 bases and is translated from base 1. Specimen: PBMCs, collected 5 days after the yellow fever booster vaccination. Here the chain combines TRBV3-1 and TRBJ2-5; TRBD2 could be the D gene, as 7 bases match. The clonotype originates from a man younger than 45 who received the YFV17D yellow fever vaccine. Here the CDR3 is given as CASSHWAGARAETQYF. Here is the DNA: TGTGCCAGCAGCCATTGGGCGGGGGCAAGGGCAGAGACCCAGTACTTC.